Below, 14 T cell receptor beta chains from the same sample are listed, as sequenced in a study of Ad26.COV2.S vaccination and SARS-CoV-2 variants. Some clones are missing from TCRdb's copy, which holds only in-frame ones; the method was immunoSEQ multiplex PCR. The sample holds some 460,000 clones, approximately 90% seen once. Treatment of the sample: some 19 received Ad26.COV2.S at low or high dose, single or two shots; 5 received placebo; per-sample allocation not given. The investigators took samples on day 63 after the first vaccine or placebo injection. The input for sequencing was peripheral blood, taken in a trial of Ad26.COV2.S vaccine versus placebo. Receptors originate from a person between 18 and 65 years old who received the Ad26.COV2.S COVID-19 vaccine or a placebo.

This clone was observed a single time. The rearrangement links TRBV18 to TRBJ2-5; D perhaps matches TRBD1 (6 bases). The CDR3 totals 15 residues. Trimming took off 2 bases at V and 4 bases at J, with 14 bases between the two ends. Looked up from germline, CDR1 is KGHSH and CDR2 is LQKENI. The CDR3 DNA reads as TGTGCCAGCTCACCAGGGACATTAAGGGTAGAGACCCAGTACTTC. This codes for CASSPGTLRVETQYF.

V and J are TRBV10-2 and TRBJ1-1, with D unresolved. V lost 4 bases to trimming and J lost 1 base, with 10 bases between them. Germline V gene data show CDR1 as WSHSY and CDR2 as SAAADI. The CDR3 has 14 residues. This chain's CDR3 is CASSVLDENTEAFF. The CDR3 DNA sequence: TGCGCCAGCAGTGTACTCGACGAGAACACTGAAGCTTTCTTT.

This chain uses TRBV10-2 with TRBJ2-1, with TRBD2 matching over 8 bases. V shed 4 bases and J 12 bases; nucleotides not matched to a gene: 2. CDR3 length equals 11 residues. Germline CDR1 and CDR2: WSHSY and SAAADI. The CDR3 DNA sequence: TGCGCCAGCAGTGTACGGGAGGGGCAGTTCTTC. Translating it yields CASSVREGQFF.

The chain uses TRBV5-5 and TRBJ1-5; D ambiguous. CDR1 is SGHKS and CDR2 is YYEKEE in the germline V gene (reference sequence). The V end lost 3 bases, the J end lost 1 base, and 17 bases lay between the germline ends. This CDR3 contains 17 residues. As DNA, the CDR3 is TGTGCCAGCAGCTCCACCCTTCGAATTACCAGCAATCAGCCCCAGCATTTT. Its translation: CASSSTLRITSNQPQHF.

The V gene is TRBV6-2 or TRBV6-3, the J gene TRBJ2-7; 10 positions match TRBD1. CDR3 length equals 18 residues. V shed 2 bases and J 3 bases; nucleotides not matched to a gene: 13. Germline CDR1 reads MNHEY; CDR2 reads SVGEGT. The CDR3 protein is CASSYGTGEKFPFYEQYF. The CDR3 DNA follows: TGTGCCAGCAGTTACGGGACAGGGGAAAAATTCCCTTTCTACGAGCAGTACTTC.

The rearrangement joins TRBV6-6 to TRBJ2-2, with 7 bases aligning to TRBD1. The V and J ends lost 6 bases and 1 base, in that order; junction bases with no gene match: 20. This CDR3 is 20 amino acids long. CDR1 MNHNY and CDR2 SVGAGI come from the germline V gene (reference sequence). This CDR3 reads CASSAQGGRGFLRNTGELFF. CDR3 bases: TGTGCCAGCAGCGCCCAAGGGGGCAGGGGCTTTTTGAGGAACACCGGGGAGCTGTTTTTT.

The chain uses TRBV3-1 (or the pseudogene TRBV3-2) and TRBJ1-5, with a weak D call TRBD1 (6 bases). The germline gives CDR1 LGHDT, CDR2 YNNKEL (reference sequence). The CDR3 totals 15 residues. Trimming took 4 bases from V and 1 from J, leaving 11 bases between them. This chain's CDR3 is CASSLRGGSNQPQHF. The CDR3 DNA reads TGTGCCAGCAGCCTTAGAGGGGGAAGCAATCAGCCCCAGCATTTT.

V usage is TRBV25-1 and J usage is TRBJ1-2, with a possible D match to TRBD1 (6 bases). V was shortened by 5 bases and J by 5 bases, with 18 bases between the two germline ends. The CDR3 is made up of 15 amino acids. Germline CDR1 reads MGHDK; CDR2 reads SYGVNS. The chain's CDR3 is CASSSMSGGGYGYTF. The CDR3 DNA sequence: TGTGCCAGCAGTTCCATGAGTGGGGGCGGGTATGGCTACACCTTC.

This sequence joins TRBV18 and TRBJ2-5; 13 positions match TRBD2. CDR3 length: 19 amino acids. Germline CDR1 is KGHSH and CDR2 is LQKENI. V dropped 0 bases and J dropped 5; count of bases not matched to a gene: 12. As DNA, the CDR3 is TGTGCCAGCTCACCACCCAACTTAGGACTAGCGGGAGTTTTTGAGACCCAGTACTTC. Translating it yields CASSPPNLGLAGVFETQYF.

This chain joins TRBV7-3 and TRBJ1-2; D remains ambiguous. The CDR3 loop spans 15 amino acids. V lost 2 bases, J lost 2 bases, and 12 bases lay in between. Germline assignment: CDR1 SGHTA and CDR2 FQGTGA. In nucleotides, the CDR3 is TGTGCCAGCAGCTTAGGTCCGGATGCGAACTATGGCTACACCTTC. The encoded protein is CASSLGPDANYGYTF.

The CDR3 sequence is CASSLGTGNNSPLHF. The DNA of the CDR3 is TGTGCCAGCAGCTTAGGGACGGGGAATAATTCACCCCTCCACTTT. The rearrangement uses TRBV7-9 and TRBJ1-6; D ambiguous. V was cut by 1 base and J by 5 bases, with 9 bases left in between. CDR1 and CDR2 (germline): SEHNR, FQNEAQ (reference sequence). The CDR3 contains 15 residues.

This chain uses TRBV28 with TRBJ2-7, with D possibly matching TRBD1 (5 bases). The V end lost 6 bases, the J end lost 6 bases, and 15 bases lay between the germline ends. Germline CDR1 MDHEN, CDR2 SYDVKM. The CDR3 length is 13 residues. In DNA form, the CDR3 reads TGTGCCAGCAGCCCCAGAACAGGTTCCGAGCAGTACTTC. This encodes CASSPRTGSEQYF.

The J gene is TRBJ1-6, the V gene TRBV3-1 (or the pseudogene TRBV3-2); possibly TRBD1 for D (5 bases). The germline CDR1 and CDR2 sequences are LGHDT and YNNKEL (reference sequence). CDR3 size: 12 residues. The V and J ends lost 4 bases and 9 bases respectively, with 7 bases between them. The CDR3 spells CASSPGTSPLHF. The CDR3 bases are TGTGCCAGCAGCCCAGGGACTTCACCCCTCCACTTT.

The chain has TRBV28 and TRBJ1-5; 7 bases match TRBD1. V gave up 6 bases and J gave up 2 bases; unmatched junction bases: 4. CDR3 length equals 14 residues. Looked up from germline, CDR1 is MDHEN and CDR2 is SYDVKM. The CDR3 protein is CASRSGTGNQPQHF. As DNA, the CDR3 is TGTGCCAGCAGGTCGGGGACAGGCAATCAGCCCCAGCATTTT.